This entry is about one T cell receptor (beta chain). The data originate from a study of blood T cell repertoires in COVID-19. There are 18 residues in the CDR3. After removal of 6 bases from V and 7 bases from J, the junction contained 18 bases not matched to a gene. Germline values: CDR1 MDHEN, CDR2 SYDVKM. In the authors' methods: Estimated nucleated cell counts came from reference gene primer amplification. Libraries were prepared by immunoSEQ multiplex PCR; TCRdb keeps only in-frame clonotypes and omits some of them. The V and J calls and clone size come from that table; D and trimming were worked out from the DNA. This table holds over 250,000 clones, 84% found once.

The sequence derives from a human donor with COVID-19, enrolled during active disease. The donor label of this sample is uncertain. The genes are TRBV28 and TRBJ2-5, with 12 positions matching TRBD1. The sample comprised peripheral blood. The CDR3 coding sequence is TGTGCCAGCAGAATCCCGGGACAGGGGGCGGGGGCCCCAGGGACCCAGTACTTC. Translating it yields CASRIPGQGAGAPGTQYF.